The clone carrying this T cell receptor (beta chain) was detected a few times. The data originate from a study of response to subunit inactivated influenza vaccine. The length of the CDR3 is 15 residues. The V segment lost 7 bases and the J segment 6 bases; nucleotides outside the gene matches: 10. Per the germline V gene, CDR1 is SGHTA and CDR2 is FQGNSA. TCRdb re-analysed the RT-PCR reads in MiXCR, keeping a single row per CDR3 protein. The sample includes 450,000 to 700,000 distinct CDR3 sequences, 11% to 15% of them seen just once. The TCR originated in a man in his fifties who received an inactivated influenza vaccine. The chain couples TRBV7-2 to TRBJ2-1, with TRBD1 matching over 9 bases. The sample was PBMCs from blood, taken less than 13 days after vaccination. CDR3 coding DNA: TGTGCCAGCATCGCGGGACAGGGTGTTATCAATGAGCAGTTCTTC. Encoded protein: CASIAGQGVINEQFF.